The 23 T cell receptor beta chains below were found in one sample sequenced in a study of cytomegalovirus exposure and HLA in healthy donors (dated by TCRdb to the late 2010s). The library relied on the immunoSEQ multiplex PCR assay. The multiplex PCR relied on a mix of 60 forward primers for TCR Vbeta segments and 13 reverse primers for TCR Jbeta segments. TCRdb took over this immuneACCESS table, retaining in-frame rearrangements with V and J assigned. Such tables are incomplete; in checked studies, under half of the missing clones stem from an unresolved V gene, and the remainder is unexplained. Counted in this sample were under 150,000 clones; more than 80% of them appeared once. The ten largest clones add up to 5.5% to 7% of the sample. Sequenced input: PBMCs. All receptors come from a woman aged 40 to 49 in good health and CMV-seropositive.

The chain has TRBV5-1 and TRBJ2-7; D ambiguous. V lost 0 bases, J lost 3 bases, and 4 bases lay in between. The CDR3 is made up of 12 amino acids. Looked up from germline, CDR1 is SGHRS and CDR2 is YFSETQ. This CDR3 is CASSLERYEQYF. CDR3 DNA: TGCGCCAGCAGCTTGGAGCGCTACGAGCAGTACTTC.

The gene calls are TRBV2 and TRBJ1-5; the D gene is possibly TRBD1 (6 bases). V shed 3 bases and J shed 4 bases, with 13 bases lying between them. Germline V CDR1 and CDR2: SNHLY, FYNNEI. This CDR3 is built from 15 residues. The CDR3 DNA reads TGTGCCAGCAGTGATGGTCAGGGGTTGAATCAGCCCCAGCATTTT. As protein: CASSDGQGLNQPQHF.

The chain employs TRBV27 and TRBJ2-7; 9 bases fit TRBD2. With 5 bases clipped from V and 3 bases from J, the junction kept 11 bases outside the gene matches. The CDR3 has 16 amino acids. CDR1 and CDR2 (germline): MNHEY, SMNVEV (reference sequence). Here the CDR3 reads CASSPLAGYRYYEQYF. CDR3 sequence (DNA): TGTGCCAGCAGTCCTCTAGCGGGGTATAGATACTACGAGCAGTACTTC.

The chain combines TRBV5-1 with TRBJ2-3; 10 bases agree with TRBD1. This CDR3 comprises 15 residues. CDR1 is SGHRS, CDR2 YFSETQ, per germline. V gave up 4 bases and J gave up 4 bases; unmatched junction bases: 6. The CDR3 protein is CASSIDRGRPDTQYF. For the CDR3, the DNA is TGCGCCAGCAGCATAGACAGGGGGCGCCCAGATACGCAGTATTTT.

The chain couples TRBV2 to TRBJ1-5; D possibly corresponds to TRBD1 (6 bases). CDR3 length equals 15 residues. The V end was cut by 8 bases, the J end by 0 bases, with 14 bases between. The germline CDR1 and CDR2 sequences are SNHLY and FYNNEI. CDR3 region: CASRTDRNSNQPQHF. The CDR3, as DNA: TGTGCCAGCCGTACAGACAGGAATAGCAATCAGCCCCAGCATTTT.

V gene TRBV6-5 combines with J gene TRBJ1-2; 8 bases are a match to TRBD1. J gave up 8 bases and V 9 bases, and 5 bases lay outside the gene matches. This CDR3 contains 11 residues. Looked up from germline, CDR1 is MNHEY and CDR2 is SVGAGI. CDR3 in DNA: TGTGCCAGTCGACAGGGGCGGGGCTACACCTTC. Its protein product is CASRQGRGYTF.

This rearrangement joins TRBV19 to TRBJ1-2; no definite D call. Trimming stripped 3 bases from V and 3 bases from J, with 5 bases between. The CDR3 consists of 12 residues. Germline assignment: CDR1 LNHDA and CDR2 SQIVND (reference sequence). CDR3 DNA sequence: TGTGCCAGTAGTATGGCCGACTATGGCTACACCTTC. Its translation: CASSMADYGYTF.

The chain combines TRBV7-9 with TRBJ2-1, with 9 nucleotides matching TRBD2. V was clipped by 0 bases and J by 9 bases; unmatched bases: 6. CDR1 and CDR2 from the germline V gene are SEHNR and FQNEAQ (reference sequence). The CDR3 extends over 15 amino acids. The CDR3 protein is CASSLASGGGGEQFF. Written as DNA, the CDR3 is TGTGCCAGCAGCTTAGCTAGCGGGGGCGGCGGTGAGCAGTTCTTC.

The chain links TRBV7-9 to TRBJ2-3; 7 nucleotides line up with TRBD1. Losses at the gene ends were 6 bases for V and 0 bases for J; bases not matched to a gene: 9. The CDR3 loop spans 16 amino acids. Germline loops: CDR1 SEHNR, CDR2 FQNEAQ (reference sequence). DNA of the CDR3: TGTGCCAGCAGTTCCTTGACAGGGATTAGCACAGATACGCAGTATTTT. Translating it yields CASSSLTGISTDTQYF.

The CDR3 loop reads CASSVTEATNEKLFF. CDR3 bases: TGTGCCAGCAGCGTGACAGAAGCAACTAATGAAAAACTGTTTTTT. The chain uses TRBV7-8 and TRBJ1-4; tentatively, D is TRBD1 (5 bases). V was pared by 5 bases and J by 0 bases, with 10 bases between. The CDR3 contains 15 residues. The V gene's germline CDR1 is SGHVS and CDR2 FQNEAQ.

V usage is TRBV5-1 and J usage is TRBJ2-1; 9 nucleotides line up with TRBD2. The CDR3 spans 16 residues. The germline CDR1 and CDR2 sequences are SGHRS and YFSETQ. After removal of 6 bases from V and 4 bases from J, the junction contained 11 bases not matched to a gene. In DNA form, the CDR3 reads TGCGCCAGCAACATCAGGCTAGCGGGGCTATACAATGAGCAGTTCTTC. Translated, it gives CASNIRLAGLYNEQFF.

The genes are TRBV7-2 and TRBJ1-5; 7 nucleotides align to TRBD1. Germline trimming cut 1 base from V and 7 bases from J; bases unmatched to any gene: 7. CDR3 length: 15 amino acids. CDR1 SGHTA and CDR2 FQGNSA come from the germline V gene. CDR3 residues: CASSLGTGLGQPQHF. The CDR3 DNA follows: TGTGCCAGCAGCTTAGGGACAGGTCTTGGGCAGCCCCAGCATTTT.

This chain connects TRBV14 to TRBJ2-5, with 9 bases matching TRBD2. Unmatched junction bases numbered 5, after V lost 1 base and J lost 2 bases. In germline, CDR1 is SGHDN, CDR2 FVKESK. This CDR3 has 16 amino acids. The CDR3 loop is CASSQVGLAFQETQYF. CDR3 DNA: TGTGCCAGCAGCCAAGTGGGACTAGCTTTTCAAGAGACCCAGTACTTC. Using reference TRBV14 and TRBJ2-5 for the parts outside the CDR3, the full variable domain is EAGVTQFPSHSVIEKGQTVTLRCDPISGHDNLYWYRRVMGKEIKFLLHFVKESKQDESGMPNNRFLAERTGGTYSTLKVQPAELEDSGVYFCASSQVGLAFQETQYFGPGTRLLVL.

The chain employs TRBV5-6 and TRBJ2-5; no definite D call. The germline V and J ends were trimmed by 0 bases and 5 bases, with 11 bases remaining between them. There are 14 residues in the CDR3. Germline CDR1 and CDR2: SGHDT and YYEEEE. CDR3: CASSLDTRMETQYF. CDR3 sequence (DNA): TGTGCCAGCAGCTTGGACACGAGGATGGAGACCCAGTACTTC.

The chain combines TRBV19 with TRBJ2-1; 9 nucleotides agree with TRBD1. The CDR3 is made up of 16 amino acids. V was clipped by 4 bases and J by 4 bases; unmatched bases: 8. Germline CDR1 reads LNHDA; CDR2 reads SQIVND (reference sequence). The chain's CDR3 is CASSTRGTGRYNEQFF. The CDR3 DNA reads as TGTGCCAGTAGTACACGCGGGACAGGGAGATACAATGAGCAGTTCTTC.

The CDR3: CASSSRAGGTEAFF. The CDR3 bases are TGTGCCAGCAGCTCCCGGGCAGGGGGGACTGAAGCTTTCTTT. This sequence joins TRBV9 and TRBJ1-1; 7 bases are a match to TRBD1. The ends lost 4 bases at V and 5 bases at J; junction bases unmatched: 8. Germline loops: CDR1 SGDLS, CDR2 YYNGEE. The CDR3 is 14 amino acids.

This chain links TRBV7-9 with TRBJ2-1; no definite D call. The V end was cut by 6 bases, the J end by 7 bases, with 10 bases between. The CDR3 runs to 12 residues. Germline CDR1 is SEHNR and CDR2 is FQNEAQ (reference sequence). CDR3 in DNA: TGTGCCAGCAGTTTCGAACGGAATGAGCAGTTCTTC. Its translation: CASSFERNEQFF.

The chain combines TRBV19 with TRBJ2-2, with 8 bases matching TRBD1. V shed 11 bases and J 6 bases; nucleotides not matched to a gene: 8. CDR3 size: 13 residues. Germline loops: CDR1 LNHDA, CDR2 SQIVND (reference sequence). The CDR3 nucleotides read TGTGCCGGCAGGACAGGGTTAGCCGGGGAGCTGTTTTTT. It translates to CAGRTGLAGELFF.

The genes are TRBV25-1 and TRBJ1-1, with 9 nucleotides matching TRBD1. This CDR3 is 14 amino acids long. Unmatched junction bases numbered 7, after V lost 8 bases and J lost 3 bases. Looked up from germline, CDR1 is MGHDK and CDR2 is SYGVNS. The CDR3 DNA sequence: TGTGCCAGCTCCGGGACAGGGTTGGACACTGAAGCTTTCTTT. Its translation: CASSGTGLDTEAFF.

The chain joins TRBV19 to TRBJ2-4; D is possibly TRBD2 (6 bases). CDR3 length equals 14 residues. The V gene's germline CDR1 is LNHDA and CDR2 SQIVND (reference sequence). The CDR3 sequence is CSVGGVGSGNIQYF. The CDR3 DNA sequence: TGTTCCGTGGGGGGTGTTGGTAGTGGAAACATTCAGTACTTC.

This clone was counted a few times. V is TRBV6-1 and J is TRBJ1-5, with 8 bases lining up with TRBD1. J lost 3 bases, V lost 5 bases, and 6 bases had no gene match. Germline values: CDR1 MNHNS, CDR2 SASEGT. CDR3 size: 15 residues. The CDR3 coding sequence is TGTGCCAGCAGTTCCGGACAGGGCTACAATCAGCCCCAGCATTTT. Its translation is CASSSGQGYNQPQHF.

This rearrangement joins TRBV7-9 to TRBJ1-6; D gene uncertain. Per germline, CDR1 SEHNR and CDR2 FQNEAQ (reference sequence). The CDR3 loop spans 13 amino acids. V was pared by 4 bases and J by 5 bases, with 6 bases between. CDR3: CASSSVHNSPLHF. DNA of the CDR3: TGTGCCAGCAGCTCCGTCCATAATTCACCCCTCCACTTT.

As regards this clone: Other DNA sequences in the sample encode the same CDR3. V gene TRBV28 combines with J gene TRBJ2-1, with TRBD1 matching over 8 bases. Germline V gene lookup returns CDR1 MDHEN and CDR2 SYDVKM. The V segment lost 9 bases and the J segment 6 bases; nucleotides outside the gene matches: 13. CDR3 length: 15 amino acids. The CDR3 region has the DNA TGTGCCAGTCCGAAGGACAGGGTGTCTTTCAATGAGCAGTTCTTC. Translation: CASPKDRVSFNEQFF.